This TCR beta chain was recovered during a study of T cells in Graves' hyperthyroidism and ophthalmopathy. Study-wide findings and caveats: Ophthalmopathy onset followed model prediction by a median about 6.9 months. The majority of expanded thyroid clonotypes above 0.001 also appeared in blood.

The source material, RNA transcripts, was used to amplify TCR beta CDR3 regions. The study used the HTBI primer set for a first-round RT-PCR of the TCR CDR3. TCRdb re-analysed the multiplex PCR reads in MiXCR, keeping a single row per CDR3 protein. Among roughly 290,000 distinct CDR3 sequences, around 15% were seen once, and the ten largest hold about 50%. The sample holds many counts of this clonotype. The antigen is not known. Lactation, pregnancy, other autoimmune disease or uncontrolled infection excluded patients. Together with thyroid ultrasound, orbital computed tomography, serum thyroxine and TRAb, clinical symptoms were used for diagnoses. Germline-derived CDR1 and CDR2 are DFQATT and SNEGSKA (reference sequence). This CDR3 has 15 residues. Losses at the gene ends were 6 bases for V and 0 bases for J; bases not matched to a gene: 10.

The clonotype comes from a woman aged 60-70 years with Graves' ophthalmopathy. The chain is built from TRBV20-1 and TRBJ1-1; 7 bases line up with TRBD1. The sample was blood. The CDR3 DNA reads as TGCAGTGCCCCGGGACAGACGTGGGTGAACACTGAAGCTTTCTTT. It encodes CSAPGQTWVNTEAFF.